The 17 T cell receptor beta chains presented below share a single source sample, sequenced in a study of glioma-infiltrating T cells after dendritic cell vaccination. Time point in this sample: after dendritic cell vaccination, including at tumor progression/relapse. Clones were read by immunoSEQ multiplex PCR, and TCRdb kept only the in-frame ones, dropping some. The sample has tens of thousands of clones, approximately 86% seen once. This specimen consisted of blood, obtained after dendritic cell vaccination. The receptors come from a human donor with glioblastoma.

The J gene is TRBJ2-2, the V gene TRBV15; 8 bases agree with TRBD2. The CDR3 extends over 16 amino acids. Germline trimming cut 4 bases from V and 0 bases from J; bases unmatched to any gene: 4. CDR1 LNHNV and CDR2 YYDKDF come from the germline V gene (reference sequence). CDR3 residues: CATSMSSGSNTGELFF. The CDR3 coding sequence is TGTGCCACCAGCATGTCTAGCGGGTCGAACACCGGGGAGCTGTTTTTT.

The chain links TRBV7-9 to TRBJ2-7; 10 nucleotides line up with TRBD1. V gave up 5 bases and J gave up 6 bases; unmatched junction bases: 10. The CDR3 is made up of 15 amino acids. Germline loops: CDR1 SEHNR, CDR2 FQNEAQ (reference sequence). CDR3 sequence reads: CASSPRTGGAGEQYF. The CDR3 region has the DNA TGTGCCAGCAGCCCTCGGACAGGGGGGGCGGGCGAGCAGTACTTC.

This clone was seen only a few times. The rearrangement links TRBV6-4 to TRBJ2-3; TRBD1 matches 8 bases. The CDR3 has 15 amino acids. Germline trimming cut 2 bases from V and 4 bases from J; bases unmatched to any gene: 5. The V gene's germline CDR1 is MRHNA and CDR2 SNTAGT. Here the CDR3 reads CASSDGQGFSDTQYF. As DNA, the CDR3 is TGTGCCAGCAGTGACGGACAGGGATTTTCAGATACGCAGTATTTT.

The genes are TRBV29-1 and TRBJ1-3, with TRBD1 matching over 8 bases. CDR3 length equals 12 residues. V shed 6 bases, J shed 4 bases, and the junction held 2 bases outside the gene matches. The germline V gene has CDR1 SQVTM and CDR2 ANQGSEA. CDR3 region: CSVRGQGNTIYF. The CDR3 DNA reads TGCAGCGTCAGGGGGCAGGGAAACACCATATATTTT.

This clone was seen only a few times. This chain connects TRBV28 to TRBJ1-2; D remains ambiguous. From germline, CDR1 is MDHEN and CDR2 SYDVKM. CDR3 size: 14 residues. The V end was cut by 7 bases, the J end by 8 bases, with 20 bases between. CDR3 sequence (DNA): TGTGCCAGCACCCTTACCACAGAGAGTGGCGGCTACACCTTC. As protein: CASTLTTESGGYTF.

The gene calls are TRBV7-9 and TRBJ1-2, with D perhaps TRBD1 (6 bases). Trimming removed 5 bases from V and 6 bases from J, with 25 bases in between. This CDR3 contains 17 residues. Germline V lookup: CDR1 SEHNR, CDR2 FQNEAQ (reference sequence). CDR3 bases: TGTGCCAGCAGCCTTGGGGCAGGGGAGTTTGGCCGTGATGGCTACACCTTC. It translates to CASSLGAGEFGRDGYTF. Full variable domain (rest looked up from reference TRBV7-9 and TRBJ1-2): DTGVSQNPRHKITKRGQNVTFRCDPISEHNRLYWYRQTLGQGPEFLTYFQNEAQLEKSRLLSDRFSAERPKGSFSTLEIQRTEQGDSAMYLCASSLGAGEFGRDGYTFGSGTRLTVV.

The chain is built from TRBV19 and TRBJ1-1, with D perhaps TRBD1 (5 bases). Trimming removed 7 bases at V and 3 bases at J, with 18 bases between. This CDR3 spans 15 amino acids. CDR1 is LNHDA and CDR2 is SQIVND in the germline V gene (reference sequence). Written as DNA, the CDR3 is TGTGCCAGTACCCCAGGACACTCCTTGGACACTGAAGCTTTCTTT. Residues: CASTPGHSLDTEAFF.

The chain employs TRBV7-2 and TRBJ1-2; no reliable D call. V lost 4 bases and J lost 3, with 12 bases in between. The germline V gene encodes CDR1 SGHTA and CDR2 FQGNSA. CDR3 length: 14 amino acids. DNA of the CDR3: TGTGCCAGCAGCTCAGACTACACCTACTATGGCTACACCTTC. Its protein product is CASSSDYTYYGYTF.

This clone was counted a single time. The DNA for the CDR3 is TGCAGCGTTGAAACCAGGGTTAGGGGAAACACCGGGGAGCTGTTTTTT. Its translation: CSVETRVRGNTGELFF. The chain recombines TRBV29-1 with TRBJ2-2, with a tentative D call TRBD1 (5 bases). Per the germline V gene, CDR1 is SQVTM and CDR2 is ANQGSEA. V lost 2 bases to trimming and J lost 2 bases, with 15 bases between them. This CDR3 comprises 16 residues.

Here the CDR3 DNA reads TGTGCCGGCTCAGAGCGGGACAGGGTGCCCTACGAGCAGTACTTC. This gives the protein CAGSERDRVPYEQYF. The rearrangement links TRBV25-1 to TRBJ2-7; 9 bases are shared with TRBD1. With 11 bases clipped from V and 2 bases from J, the junction kept 13 bases outside the gene matches. Per germline, CDR1 MGHDK and CDR2 SYGVNS. This CDR3 comprises 15 residues.

The chain recombines TRBV30 with TRBJ2-6, with a possible D match to TRBD2 (6 bases). There are 15 residues in the CDR3. Germline values: CDR1 GTSNPN, CDR2 SVGIG (reference sequence). Trimming took off 4 bases at V and 4 bases at J, with 14 bases between the two ends. The CDR3 is CAWTIGSGGANVLTF. The CDR3, as DNA: TGTGCCTGGACCATCGGGAGTGGAGGGGCCAACGTCCTGACTTTC.

The gene calls are TRBV7-8 and TRBJ2-7, with 8 positions matching TRBD1. The CDR3 totals 13 residues. The V gene end was trimmed by 5 bases and the J gene end by 6 bases; junction bases not matched to a gene: 6. Germline CDR1 is SGHVS and CDR2 is FQNEAQ. This chain's CDR3 is CASSIGTGSEQYF. The CDR3 nucleotides are TGTGCCAGCAGCATCGGGACAGGTAGCGAGCAGTACTTC.

This chain connects TRBV27 to TRBJ2-3, with 9 bases that match TRBD2. CDR3 length: 16 amino acids. V shed 5 bases and J 1 base; nucleotides not matched to a gene: 7. The V gene's germline CDR1 is MNHEY and CDR2 SMNVEV (reference sequence). The CDR3 region is CASSNPLAGGTDTQYF. DNA for the CDR3: TGTGCCAGCAGTAACCCACTAGCGGGTGGCACAGATACGCAGTATTTT.

The rearrangement joins TRBV2 to TRBJ2-2, with 8 positions matching TRBD1. There are 15 residues in the CDR3. Germline loops: CDR1 SNHLY, CDR2 FYNNEI. J lost 4 bases, V lost 6 bases, and 7 bases had no gene match. The CDR3 spells CASRIQGVSTGELFF. The CDR3 DNA is TGTGCCAGCAGAATACAGGGGGTGAGCACCGGGGAGCTGTTTTTT.

This clone was observed a handful of times. The rearrangement joins TRBV5-1 to TRBJ1-2, with TRBD1 as a possible D gene (5 bases). Trimming pared 4 bases from V and 8 bases from J, leaving 18 bases between. This CDR3 spans 14 amino acids. Germline CDR1 reads SGHRS; CDR2 reads YFSETQ. CDR3 nucleotide sequence: TGCGCCAGCAGCACGGGAGAGGGGATCGGAGGCTACACCTTC. The encoded protein is CASSTGEGIGGYTF.

DNA for the CDR3: TGTGCCTGGAGTGTAGAGGGGGCCGAGACCCAGTACTTC. Protein product: CAWSVEGAETQYF. The J gene is TRBJ2-5, the V gene TRBV30; 7 bases match TRBD1. The CDR3 is made up of 13 amino acids. The trim removed 0 bases at V and 5 bases at J, leaving 3 bases unmatched. Germline assignment: CDR1 GTSNPN and CDR2 SVGIG (reference sequence).

The chain joins TRBV6-5 to TRBJ1-3; D might be TRBD1 (5 bases). This CDR3 contains 16 residues. CDR1 and CDR2 from the germline V gene are MNHEY and SVGAGI. V lost 4 bases, J lost 0 bases, and 13 bases lay in between. Written as DNA, the CDR3 is TGTGCCAGCAGTTTAAACAGGCCGAGCTCTGGAAACACCATATATTTT. It is translated as CASSLNRPSSGNTIYF.